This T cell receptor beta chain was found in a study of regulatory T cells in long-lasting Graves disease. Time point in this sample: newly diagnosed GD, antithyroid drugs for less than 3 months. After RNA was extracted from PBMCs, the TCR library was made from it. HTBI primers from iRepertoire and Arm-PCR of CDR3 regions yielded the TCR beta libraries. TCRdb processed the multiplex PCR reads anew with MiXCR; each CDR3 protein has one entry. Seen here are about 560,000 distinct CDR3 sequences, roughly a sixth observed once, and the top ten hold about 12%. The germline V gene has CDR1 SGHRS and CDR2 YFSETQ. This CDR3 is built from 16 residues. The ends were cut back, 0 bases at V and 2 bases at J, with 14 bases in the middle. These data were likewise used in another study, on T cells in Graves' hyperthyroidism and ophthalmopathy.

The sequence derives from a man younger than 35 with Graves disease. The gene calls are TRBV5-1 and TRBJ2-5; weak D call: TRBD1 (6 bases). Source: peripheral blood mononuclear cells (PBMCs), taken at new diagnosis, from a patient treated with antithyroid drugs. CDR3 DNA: TGCGCCAGCAGCTTGGTTGGGGGCGGTGCACAAGAGACCCAGTACTTC. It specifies CASSLVGGGAQETQYF.